These T cell receptor beta chains were read from a single sample in a study of blood T cells in healthy people across ages. TCRdb independently ran MiXCR on the 5' RACE reads; one entry per CDR3 protein. The sample carries about 1,800,000 distinct CDR3 sequences, approximately 28% recorded once. The sample taken for sequencing was blood. The receptors originated from a woman in her 30s in good health. Each CDR3 is given with its conserved first and last residue. D genes are given only for firm matches. Clone size is not always given. Where it is, it says once, few, many or a class for expanded clones.

D: TRBD2; length: 16; J: TRBJ2-4; size: NA; V: TRBV5-1; DNA: TGCGCCAGCAGCCCATCCCCTAGCGGGGTGGGGGATGAGCAGTACTTC; CDR3: CASSPSPSGVGDEQYF
D: NA; length: 15; J: TRBJ2-2; size: NA; V: TRBV9; DNA: TGTGCCAGCAGCGTAGAAGTCTACCCTACCGGGGAGCTGTTTTTT; CDR3: CASSVEVYPTGELFF
D: TRBD1; length: 15; J: TRBJ1-2; size: NA; V: TRBV2; DNA: TGTGCCAGCAGCCCACAGGGGATCGATGGCTATGGCTACACCTTC; CDR3: CASSPQGIDGYGYTF
D: TRBD2; length: 15; J: TRBJ2-7; size: many; V: TRBV6-5; DNA: TGTGCCAGCAGTTACTCGAGCGGGGGTTCCCACGAGCAGTACTTC; CDR3: CASSYSSGGSHEQYF
D: NA; length: 17; J: TRBJ2-3; size: many; V: TRBV7-2; DNA: TGTGCCAGCAGCTTAGCGCTATGGGGCGGGAGCACAGATACGCAGTATTTT; CDR3: CASSLALWGGSTDTQYF
D: NA; length: 16; J: TRBJ2-7; size: NA; V: TRBV5-6; DNA: TGTGCCAGCAGCTTGGTGGCCAACGGCCAGTCCTACGAGCAGTACTTC; CDR3: CASSLVANGQSYEQYF
D: TRBD2; length: 17; J: TRBJ2-7; size: few; V: TRBV9; DNA: TGTGCCAGCAGCGTAGAAAGTAGCGGGGGGGTCCGCTACGAGCAGTACTTC; CDR3: CASSVESSGGVRYEQYF
D: NA; length: 14; J: TRBJ1-5; size: NA; V: TRBV15; DNA: TGTGCCACCAGCAGGAGGGGGGGCGGATCGCCCCAGCATTTT; CDR3: CATSRRGGGSPQHF
D: NA; length: 12; J: TRBJ1-4; size: NA; V: TRBV27; DNA: TGTGCCAGCAGTAAATTGAATGAAAAACTGTTTTTT; CDR3: CASSKLNEKLFF
D: NA; length: 14; J: TRBJ2-2; size: few; V: TRBV9; DNA: TGTGCCAGCGTAACGGGGGGCTACACCGGGGAGCTGTTTTTT; CDR3: CASVTGGYTGELFF
D: NA; length: 15; J: TRBJ2-3; size: NA; V: TRBV7-9; DNA: TGTGCCAGCAGCTTATTCGGGGAAATTGCAGATACGCAGTATTTT; CDR3: CASSLFGEIADTQYF
D: TRBD2; length: 16; J: TRBJ2-1; size: many; V: TRBV12-3/TRBV12-4; DNA: TGTGCCAGCAGTTTATTCGCCCAGCGGGGGGTCAATGAGCAGTTCTTC; CDR3: CASSLFAQRGVNEQFF
D: TRBD2; length: 16; J: TRBJ2-3; size: few; V: TRBV20-1; DNA: TGCAGTGCTTCTTCCCCCGCGGGAGGTAGCGCAGATACGCAGTATTTT; CDR3: CSASSPAGGSADTQYF
D: NA; length: 13; J: TRBJ1-5; size: few; V: TRBV4-1; DNA: TGCGCCAGCAGCCAATCCCAGGCCCAGCCCCAGCATTTT; CDR3: CASSQSQAQPQHF
D: TRBD1; length: 15; J: TRBJ2-7; size: NA; V: TRBV7-9; DNA: TGTGCCAGCAGCTTAGGTCAGACAGGGTTCTACGAGCAGTACTTC; CDR3: CASSLGQTGFYEQYF
D: NA; length: 12; J: TRBJ1-2; size: few; V: TRBV5-1; DNA: TGCGCCAGCGGCGGCAGGTCAGGGGGCTACACCTTC; CDR3: CASGGRSGGYTF
D: TRBD1; length: 14; J: TRBJ1-5; size: few; V: TRBV20-1; DNA: TGCAGTGCTAGATGGGGACAGTCTAATCAGCCCCAGCATTTT; CDR3: CSARWGQSNQPQHF
D: NA; length: 13; J: TRBJ1-2; size: few; V: TRBV20-1; DNA: TGCAGTGCTAGAGATAATTCGGGCTATGGCTACACCTTC; CDR3: CSARDNSGYGYTF
D: NA; length: 13; J: TRBJ2-3; size: few; V: TRBV2; DNA: TGTGCCAGCACTCGAGGAATCACAGATACGCAGTATTTT; CDR3: CASTRGITDTQYF
D: NA; length: 14; J: TRBJ2-1; size: many; V: TRBV6-6; DNA: TGTGCCAGCGGCCATGTTGGGCCATACAATGAGCAGTTCTTC; CDR3: CASGHVGPYNEQFF
D: TRBD1; length: 16; J: TRBJ2-1; size: many; V: TRBV7-2; DNA: TGTGCCAGCAGCGGACAGGGACCCCAGGGGGAGAATGAGCAGTTCTTC; CDR3: CASSGQGPQGENEQFF
D: TRBD2; length: 15; J: TRBJ2-3; size: NA; V: TRBV11-1; DNA: TGTGCCAGCAGCATTCGGGGGGTTGGCGCAGATACGCAGTATTTT; CDR3: CASSIRGVGADTQYF
D: TRBD1; length: 15; J: TRBJ2-3; size: NA; V: TRBV5-1; DNA: TGCGCCAGCAGCTTACGGGACAGATCTGAAGATACGCAGTATTTT; CDR3: CASSLRDRSEDTQYF
D: NA; length: 17; J: TRBJ2-6; size: NA; V: TRBV3-1; DNA: TGTGCCAGCAGCCATGAGACAGGTGTCTCTGGGGCCAACGTCCTGACTTTC; CDR3: CASSHETGVSGANVLTF
D: NA; length: 15; J: TRBJ2-3; size: NA; V: TRBV5-1; DNA: TGCGCCAGCAGCCTGGGGGGACTTACCACAGATACGCAGTATTTT; CDR3: CASSLGGLTTDTQYF
D: TRBD1; length: 16; J: TRBJ1-2; size: NA; V: TRBV20-1; DNA: TGCAGTGCCGAAACCCGGGACAGGGAAGCCAACTATGGCTACACCTTC; CDR3: CSAETRDREANYGYTF
D: NA; length: 16; J: TRBJ1-1; size: few; V: TRBV4-1; DNA: TGCGCCAGCAGCCAAGCCCCCTTAGCAGGGTACACTGCAGCTTTCTTT; CDR3: CASSQAPLAGYTAAFF
D: TRBD2; length: 12; J: TRBJ2-5; size: many; V: TRBV20-1; DNA: TGCAGTGCGGCCGGGGGAGGGGAGACCCAGTACTTC; CDR3: CSAAGGGETQYF
D: NA; length: 14; J: TRBJ1-1; size: many; V: TRBV7-2; DNA: TGTGCCAGCAGTTTATCCGGACTGAACACTGAAGCTTTCTTT; CDR3: CASSLSGLNTEAFF
D: TRBD2; length: 15; J: TRBJ2-2; size: NA; V: TRBV20-1; DNA: TGCAGTGGTATCTTAGCGGGAGACTCCACCGGGGAGCTGTTTTTT; CDR3: CSGILAGDSTGELFF
D: TRBD1; length: 16; J: TRBJ1-3; size: NA; V: TRBV7-9; DNA: TGTGCCAGCAGCGGGACAGCGTCCCCCTCTGGAAACACCATATATTTT; CDR3: CASSGTASPSGNTIYF
D: TRBD1; length: 17; J: TRBJ1-2; size: few; V: TRBV6-4; DNA: TGTGCCAGCAGCCAAACCCCGAACAGGGGTTCTATTGGTGGCTACACCTTC; CDR3: CASSQTPNRGSIGGYTF
D: NA; length: 12; J: TRBJ2-4; size: few; V: TRBV28; DNA: TGTGCCAGCAGTCCCCTTCTCCTGGAGCAGTACTTC; CDR3: CASSPLLLEQYF
D: NA; length: 13; J: TRBJ1-1; size: few; V: TRBV10-3; DNA: TGTGCCATCAGACCCAGGCCCGACACTGAAGCTTTCTTT; CDR3: CAIRPRPDTEAFF
D: TRBD1; length: 15; J: TRBJ1-5; size: few; V: TRBV12-3/TRBV12-4; DNA: TGTGCCAGCGGTAAGGGACAGGGGGTTCCTCAGCCCCAGCATTTT; CDR3: CASGKGQGVPQPQHF
D: NA; length: 16; J: TRBJ2-1; size: NA; V: TRBV4-1; DNA: TGCGCCAGCAGCAGCCGGCCCTCCCAAGCCAACAATGAGCAGTTCTTC; CDR3: CASSSRPSQANNEQFF
D: NA; length: 15; J: TRBJ1-2; size: few; V: TRBV5-1; DNA: TGCGCCAGCAGCTTGGCCAGCGACCCAGGTTGGGGCTACACCTTC; CDR3: CASSLASDPGWGYTF
D: TRBD1; length: 15; J: TRBJ1-1; size: NA; V: TRBV15; DNA: TGTGCCACCAGGGACAGGAGGGTTGCGGGCACTGAAGCTTTCTTT; CDR3: CATRDRRVAGTEAFF
D: TRBD2; length: 16; J: TRBJ2-7; size: NA; V: TRBV7-6; DNA: TGTGCCAGCAGCGCCATAGCGGGAGGGCCGGGAAATGAGCAGTACTTC; CDR3: CASSAIAGGPGNEQYF